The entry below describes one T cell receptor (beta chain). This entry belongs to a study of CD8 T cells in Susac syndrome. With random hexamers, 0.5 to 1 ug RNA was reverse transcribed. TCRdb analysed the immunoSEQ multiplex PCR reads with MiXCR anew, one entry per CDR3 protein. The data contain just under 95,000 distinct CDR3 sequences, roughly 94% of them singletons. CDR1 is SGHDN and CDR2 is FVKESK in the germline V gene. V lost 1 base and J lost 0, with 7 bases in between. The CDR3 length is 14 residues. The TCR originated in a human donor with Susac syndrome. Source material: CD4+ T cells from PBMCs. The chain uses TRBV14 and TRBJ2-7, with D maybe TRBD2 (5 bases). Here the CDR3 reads CASSQGGGSYEQYF. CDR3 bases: TGTGCCAGCAGCCAAGGCGGAGGCTCCTACGAGCAGTACTTC. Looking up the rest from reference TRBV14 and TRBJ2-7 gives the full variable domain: EAGVTQFPSHSVIEKGQTVTLRCDPISGHDNLYWYRRVMGKEIKFLLHFVKESKQDESGMPNNRFLAERTGGTYSTLKVQPAELEDSGVYFCASSQGGGSYEQYFGPGTRLTVT.